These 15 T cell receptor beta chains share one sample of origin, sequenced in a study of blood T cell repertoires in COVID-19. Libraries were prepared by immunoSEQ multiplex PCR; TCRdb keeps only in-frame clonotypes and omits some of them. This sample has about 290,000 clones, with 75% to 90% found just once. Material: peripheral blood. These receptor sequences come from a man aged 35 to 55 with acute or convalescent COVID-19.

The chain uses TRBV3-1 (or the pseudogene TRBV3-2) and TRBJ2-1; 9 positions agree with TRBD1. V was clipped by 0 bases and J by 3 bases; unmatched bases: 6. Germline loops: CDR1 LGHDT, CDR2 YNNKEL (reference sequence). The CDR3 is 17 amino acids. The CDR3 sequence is CASSQDRGQGIYNEQFF. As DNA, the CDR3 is TGTGCCAGCAGCCAAGATAGGGGACAGGGTATCTACAATGAGCAGTTCTTC.

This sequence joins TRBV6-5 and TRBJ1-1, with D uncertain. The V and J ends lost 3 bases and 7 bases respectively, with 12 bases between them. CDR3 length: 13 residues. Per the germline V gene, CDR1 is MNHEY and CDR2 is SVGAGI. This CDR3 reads CASSYSNAVEAFF. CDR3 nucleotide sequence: TGTGCCAGCAGTTATAGTAACGCGGTTGAAGCTTTCTTT.

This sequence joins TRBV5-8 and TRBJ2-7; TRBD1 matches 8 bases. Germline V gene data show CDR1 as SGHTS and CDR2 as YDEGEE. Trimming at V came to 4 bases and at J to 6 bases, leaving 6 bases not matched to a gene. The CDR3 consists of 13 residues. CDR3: CASSPGTGFEQYF. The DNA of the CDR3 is TGTGCCAGCAGCCCCGGGACAGGCTTCGAGCAGTACTTC. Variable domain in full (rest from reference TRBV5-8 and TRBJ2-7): EAGVTQSPTHLIKTRGQQATLRCSPISGHTSVYWYQQALGLGLQFLLWYDEGEERNRGNFPPRFSGRQFPNYSSELNVNALELEDSALYLCASSPGTGFEQYFGPGTRLTVT.

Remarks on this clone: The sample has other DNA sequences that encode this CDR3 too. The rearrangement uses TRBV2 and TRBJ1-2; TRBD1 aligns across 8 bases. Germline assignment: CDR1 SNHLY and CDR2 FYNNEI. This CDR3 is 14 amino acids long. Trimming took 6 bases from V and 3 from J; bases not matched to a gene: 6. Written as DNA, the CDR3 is TGTGCCAGCAGCCTACAGGGGGAAGACTATGGCTACACCTTC. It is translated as CASSLQGEDYGYTF.

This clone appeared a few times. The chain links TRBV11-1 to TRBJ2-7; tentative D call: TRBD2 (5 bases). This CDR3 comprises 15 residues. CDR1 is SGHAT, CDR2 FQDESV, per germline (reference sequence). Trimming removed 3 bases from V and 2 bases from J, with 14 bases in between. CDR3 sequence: CASSFSIEGTYEQYF. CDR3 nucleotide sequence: TGTGCCAGCAGCTTTTCTATCGAGGGTACCTACGAGCAGTACTTC.

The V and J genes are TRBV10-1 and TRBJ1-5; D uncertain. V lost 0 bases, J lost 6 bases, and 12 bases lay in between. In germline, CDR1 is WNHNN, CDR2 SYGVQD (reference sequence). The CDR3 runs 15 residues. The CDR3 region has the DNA TGCGCCAGCAGTGAGTCGGTAGGGAGCGGTCAGCCCCAGCATTTT. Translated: CASSESVGSGQPQHF.

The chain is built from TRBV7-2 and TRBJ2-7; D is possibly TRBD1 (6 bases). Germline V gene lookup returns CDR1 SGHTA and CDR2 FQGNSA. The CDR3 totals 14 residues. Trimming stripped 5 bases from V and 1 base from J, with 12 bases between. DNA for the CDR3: TGTGCCAGCAGCGAACAGGGAATTTCCTACGAGCAGTACTTC. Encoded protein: CASSEQGISYEQYF. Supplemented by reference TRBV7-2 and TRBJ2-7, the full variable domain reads GAGVSQSPSNKVTEKGKDVELRCDPISGHTALYWYRQSLGQGLEFLIYFQGNSAPDKSGLPSDRFSAERTGGSVSTLTIQRTQQEDSAVYLCASSEQGISYEQYFGPGTRLTVT.

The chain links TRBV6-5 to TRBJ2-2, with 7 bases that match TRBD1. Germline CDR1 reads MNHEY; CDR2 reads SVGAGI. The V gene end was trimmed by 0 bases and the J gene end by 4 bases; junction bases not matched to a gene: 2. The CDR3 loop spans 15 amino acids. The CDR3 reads CASSYSTGSTGELFF. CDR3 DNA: TGTGCCAGCAGTTACTCGACAGGGAGCACCGGGGAGCTGTTTTTT.

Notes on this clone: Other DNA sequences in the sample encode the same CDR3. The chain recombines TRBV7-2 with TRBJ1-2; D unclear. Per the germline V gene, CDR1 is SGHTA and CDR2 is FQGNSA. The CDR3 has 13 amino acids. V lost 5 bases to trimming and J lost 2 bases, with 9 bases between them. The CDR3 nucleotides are TGTGCCAGCAGCCCCGACAAGAACTATGGCTACACCTTC. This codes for CASSPDKNYGYTF.

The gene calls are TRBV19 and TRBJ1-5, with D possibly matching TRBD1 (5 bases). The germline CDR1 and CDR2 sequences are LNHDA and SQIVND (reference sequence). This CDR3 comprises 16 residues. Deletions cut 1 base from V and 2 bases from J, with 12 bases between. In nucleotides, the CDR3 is TGTGCCAGTAGTATAGCGGGGGGAGTACGCAATCAGCCCCAGCATTTT. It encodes CASSIAGGVRNQPQHF.

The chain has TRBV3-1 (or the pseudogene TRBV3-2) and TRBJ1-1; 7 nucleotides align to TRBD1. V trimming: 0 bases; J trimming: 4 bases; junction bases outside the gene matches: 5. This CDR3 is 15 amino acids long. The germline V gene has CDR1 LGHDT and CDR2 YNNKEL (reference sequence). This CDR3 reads CASSQETGLGTEAFF. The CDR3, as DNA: TGTGCCAGCAGCCAAGAGACAGGGCTGGGCACTGAAGCTTTCTTT.

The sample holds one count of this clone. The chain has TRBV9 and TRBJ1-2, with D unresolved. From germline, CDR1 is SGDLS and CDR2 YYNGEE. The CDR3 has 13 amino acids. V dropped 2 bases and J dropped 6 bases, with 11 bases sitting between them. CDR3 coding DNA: TGTGCCAGCAGCGTCGGACTTACGGATGGCTACACCTTC. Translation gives CASSVGLTDGYTF.

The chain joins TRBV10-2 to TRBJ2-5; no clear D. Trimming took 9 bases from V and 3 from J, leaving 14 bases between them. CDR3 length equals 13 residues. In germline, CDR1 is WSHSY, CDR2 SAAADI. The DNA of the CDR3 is TGCGCCAGTTGCCTCGAACAGAAAGAGACCCAGTACTTC. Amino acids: CASCLEQKETQYF.

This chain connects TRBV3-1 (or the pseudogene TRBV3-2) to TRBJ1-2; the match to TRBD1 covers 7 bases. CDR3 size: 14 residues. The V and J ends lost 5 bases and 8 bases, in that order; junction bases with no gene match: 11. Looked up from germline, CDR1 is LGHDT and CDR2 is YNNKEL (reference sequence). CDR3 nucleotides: TGTGCCAGCAGCTTAAGGACAGGCGAGGGAGGCTACACCTTC. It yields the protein CASSLRTGEGGYTF.

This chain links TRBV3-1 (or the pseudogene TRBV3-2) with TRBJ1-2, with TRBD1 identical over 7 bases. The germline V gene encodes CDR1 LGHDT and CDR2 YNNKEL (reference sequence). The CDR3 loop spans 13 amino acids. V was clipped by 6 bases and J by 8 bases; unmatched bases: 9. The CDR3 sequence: CASRHGQAGGYTF. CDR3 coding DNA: TGTGCCAGCAGACATGGACAGGCGGGCGGCTACACCTTC.